The 11 T cell receptor beta chains presented below share a single source sample, sequenced in a study of response to subunit inactivated influenza vaccine. MiXCR was run by TCRdb on the RT-PCR reads, yielding one entry per CDR3 protein. The profile shows a few hundred thousand distinct CDR3 sequences, 11% of them singletons. The same sample was also used in a study of T cells expressing NK-cell markers. That investigation notes: cDNA encoding TCR beta was synthesized via 5'RACE template switching incorporating UMIs.

The source was PBMCs from blood, collected on the day of vaccination. Every receptor here comes from a man aged 50 or older who received an inactivated influenza vaccine.

This sequence joins TRBV6-6 and TRBJ2-1; a weak D match, TRBD2 (6 bases). The germline gives CDR1 MNHNY, CDR2 SVGAGI (reference sequence). CDR3 length equals 11 residues. The V and J ends lost 8 bases and 10 bases respectively, with 12 bases between them. DNA of the CDR3: TGTGCCAGCGCGTCCCTAGCGGAGCAGTTCTTC. Its protein is CASASLAEQFF.

This clonotype was detected only a few times. The rearrangement joins TRBV3-1 to TRBJ2-2; 7 bases fit TRBD1. The germline V gene has CDR1 LGHDT and CDR2 YNNKEL (reference sequence). The CDR3 extends over 15 amino acids. Germline trimming cut 4 bases from V and 3 bases from J; bases unmatched to any gene: 5. CDR3 protein: CASSPRDSHTGELFF. The CDR3 DNA reads TGTGCCAGCAGCCCAAGGGACAGCCACACCGGGGAGCTGTTTTTT.

This rearrangement joins TRBV10-3 to TRBJ2-7; D may be TRBD1 (5 bases). The CDR3 is 15 amino acids. The germline gives CDR1 ENHRY, CDR2 SYGVKD. V lost 6 bases and J 3 bases, leaving 18 bases between the germline ends. CDR3 DNA: TGTGCCATCAGAGACCAGGGTACTGTGAACTACGAGCAGTACTTC. Its translation: CAIRDQGTVNYEQYF.

Ten or more counts support this clonotype. V and J are TRBV3-1 and TRBJ2-7, with a weak D call TRBD1 (5 bases). V lost 1 base to trimming and J lost 4 bases, with 11 bases between them. The CDR3 contains 14 residues. Germline V gene sequence: CDR1 LGHDT, CDR2 YNNKEL (reference sequence). As DNA, the CDR3 is TGTGCCAGCAGCCAAGGAGGACGGACATACGAGCAGTACTTC. This encodes CASSQGGRTYEQYF.

A few counts support this clonotype. V gene TRBV6-1 combines with J gene TRBJ2-3, with D perhaps assigned TRBD1 or TRBD2 (5 bases each). Trimming pared 6 bases from V and 4 bases from J, leaving 11 bases between. This CDR3 comprises 13 residues. Per the germline V gene, CDR1 is MNHNS and CDR2 is SASEGT. CDR3: CASRDRGADTQYF. CDR3 DNA: TGTGCCAGCAGGGACCGGGGCGCAGATACGCAGTATTTT.

This clonotype was counted a few times. The J gene is TRBJ2-1, the V gene TRBV7-9; 7 bases line up with TRBD1. Germline assignment: CDR1 SEHNR and CDR2 FQNEAQ (reference sequence). The CDR3 is made up of 17 amino acids. V lost 5 bases to trimming and J lost 2 bases; unmatched junction nucleotides: 12. CDR3 nucleotide sequence: TGTGCCAGCAGCCCGAGCGCGACAGGGTGGGCCTACAATGAGCAGTTCTTC. Translation: CASSPSATGWAYNEQFF.

The sample holds a few counts of this clonotype. This chain links TRBV11-2 with TRBJ2-4; tentatively, D is TRBD1 or TRBD2 (5 bases each). Looked up from germline, CDR1 is SGHAT and CDR2 is FQNNGV. The CDR3 contains 18 residues. V dropped 3 bases and J dropped 0 bases, with 18 bases sitting between them. The CDR3 DNA reads TGTGCCAGCAGCTTCGGGCCTAGGTGGGGGATAGCCAAAAACATTCAGTACTTC. This encodes CASSFGPRWGIAKNIQYF.

This clonotype was picked up a small number of times. This sequence joins TRBV6-2 or TRBV6-3 and TRBJ2-2; D is possibly TRBD1 or TRBD2 (5 bases each). Looked up from germline, CDR1 is MNHEY and CDR2 is SVGEGT. The CDR3 has 19 residues. V was pared by 0 bases and J by 4 bases, with 21 bases between. CDR3 sequence (DNA): TGTGCCAGCAGTTACTCGATCCCATACGGGGCTGTCCTCACCGGGGAGCTGTTTTTT. This sequence encodes CASSYSIPYGAVLTGELFF.

A few counts support this clonotype. At one end, the junction sequence differs from germline, possibly due to a read error. This chain's CDR3 is CASSPGQFPSVGGYNF. CDR3 nucleotides: TGTGCCAGCAGCCCCGGACAGTTTCCCTCTGTAGGTGGCTACAACTTC. The chain links TRBV14 to TRBJ1-2, with D possibly TRBD1 on 6 matching bases. The CDR3 totals 16 residues. Germline V CDR1 and CDR2: SGHDN, FVKESK.

This chain connects TRBV7-2 to TRBJ2-1, with D tentatively TRBD2 (6 bases). The CDR3 extends over 15 amino acids. Deletions cut 4 bases from V and 6 bases from J, with 16 bases between. Germline V CDR1 and CDR2: SGHTA, FQGNSA. CDR3 nucleotide sequence: TGTGCCAGCAGCTCAACGGGACTCCCGGTCAATGAGCAGTTCTTC. Amino acid sequence: CASSSTGLPVNEQFF.

This clonotype was observed a few times. This sequence joins TRBV5-1 and TRBJ2-2, with D possibly being TRBD2 (5 bases). The V gene lost 4 bases and the J gene lost 0 bases, with 7 bases spanning the gap. The germline V gene has CDR1 SGHRS and CDR2 YFSETQ. The CDR3 spans 14 residues. The DNA of the CDR3 is TGCGCCAGCAGCGGGGAGTCGAACACCGGGGAGCTGTTTTTT. Translating it yields CASSGESNTGELFF.